The 25 T cell receptor beta chains listed next were all sequenced from one sample in a study of blood T cells in healthy people across ages. Using a J-beta primer mix together with a sample-barcoded 5' primer, a second PCR was run for about 6 to 12 cycles. From the 5' RACE reads, TCRdb called clonotypes with MiXCR, one entry per CDR3 protein. Of 650,000 to 1,000,000 distinct CDR3 sequences in the sample, under 40% are singletons; the top ten hold 10% to 15%. The sample taken for sequencing was blood. The receptors shown here come from a man aged 18 to 29 in good health.

The gene calls are TRBV12-3 or TRBV12-4 and TRBJ1-2, with D perhaps matching TRBD1 (5 bases). The CDR3 loop spans 11 amino acids. V was cut by 7 bases and J by 8 bases, with 11 bases left in between. CDR3 sequence reads: CASNTGGGYTF. The CDR3 coding sequence is TGTGCCAGCAACACAGGTGGGGGCTACACCTTC.

This clonotype was seen at least ten times. The rearrangement links TRBV12-3 or TRBV12-4 to TRBJ2-4; perhaps TRBD2 as D (5 bases). This CDR3 has 13 residues. V was cut by 1 base and J by 5 bases, with 6 bases left in between. CDR3 protein: CASSLGGENIQYF. CDR3 nucleotides: TGTGCCAGCAGTTTAGGGGGAGAAAACATTCAGTACTTC.

This clonotype was seen a handful of times. The chain has TRBV6-2 or TRBV6-3 and TRBJ2-4; a weak D match, TRBD2 (5 bases). The CDR3 is made up of 12 amino acids. Trimming pared 8 bases from V and 7 bases from J, leaving 12 bases between. Germline loops: CDR1 MNHEY, CDR2 SVGEGT. Here the CDR3 reads CASRTGLNIQYF. CDR3 nucleotide sequence: TGTGCCAGCCGTACGGGGTTGAACATTCAGTACTTC.

The chain recombines TRBV20-1 with TRBJ2-1; D is possibly TRBD2 (7 bases). The J call is doubtful: the DNA matches TRBJ2-7 better. CDR3 length equals 17 residues. The germline V gene encodes CDR1 DFQATT and CDR2 SNEGSKA (reference sequence). In DNA form, the CDR3 reads TGCAGTGCCCTCCTCGGTCGGGGGGCCGTGTCGTACAATGAGCAGTACTTC. Translation: CSALLGRGAVSYNEQYF.

The rearrangement uses TRBV7-8 and TRBJ1-1, with 7 nucleotides matching TRBD1. CDR1 and CDR2 from the germline V gene are SGHVS and FQNEAQ. With V trimmed by 1 base and J by 4 bases, 6 bases remained unmatched. The CDR3 spans 15 residues. The CDR3 bases are TGTGCCAGCAGCTTAGGGACAGGAGTGACCACTGAAGCTTTCTTT. Protein: CASSLGTGVTTEAFF. Filled out from reference TRBV7-8 and TRBJ1-1, the complete variable domain reads GAGVSQSPRYKVAKRGQDVALRCDPISGHVSLFWYQQALGQGPEFLTYFQNEAQLDKSGLPSDRFFAERPEGSVSTLKIQRTQQEDSAVYLCASSLGTGVTTEAFFGQGTRLTVV.

This clonotype has more than one count but fewer than ten. This sequence joins TRBV11-3 and TRBJ2-1; D gene ambiguous. The V gene's germline CDR1 is SGHNT and CDR2 YENEEA. V was clipped by 5 bases and J by 5 bases, with 7 bases between them. CDR3 length equals 12 residues. The CDR3 DNA reads as TGTGCCAGCAGCCGACACGACAATGAGCAGTTCTTC. The encoded protein is CASSRHDNEQFF.

Many counts were recorded for this clonotype. J is TRBJ1-2 and V is TRBV6-2 or TRBV6-3, with D possibly matching TRBD1 (5 bases). The CDR3 extends over 12 amino acids. Trimming took off 8 bases at V and 8 bases at J, with 15 bases between the two ends. CDR1 MNHEY and CDR2 SVGEGT come from the germline V gene. The CDR3: CASENRPDGYTF. CDR3 DNA: TGTGCCAGCGAGAACAGGCCGGACGGCTACACCTTC.

The chain uses TRBV3-1 and TRBJ2-7, with D maybe TRBD1 (7 bases). This CDR3 region has 17 residues. The V end was cut by 3 bases, the J end by 0 bases, with 18 bases between. CDR1 LGHDT and CDR2 YNNKEL come from the germline V gene (reference sequence). The CDR3 bases are TGTGCCAGCAGCCACTTCCCGGAGGGACAGAGCTCCTACGAGCAGTACTTC. Protein product: CASSHFPEGQSSYEQYF.

This clonotype came up a few times. CDR3 in DNA: TGTGCCAGCAGCTTAAACGGCGGATGGCGGGGGGGGACAGATACGCAGTATTTT. Its translation: CASSLNGGWRGGTDTQYF. The chain is built from TRBV7-2 and TRBJ2-3; 9 positions match TRBD2. Trimming at V came to 2 bases and at J to 3 bases, leaving 12 bases not matched to a gene. Germline V gene lookup returns CDR1 SGHTA and CDR2 FQGNSA. The CDR3 runs to 18 residues.

V gene TRBV12-3 or TRBV12-4 combines with J gene TRBJ2-7; weak D call: TRBD1 (6 bases). The ends were cut back, 3 bases at V and 6 bases at J, with 15 bases in the middle. CDR3 length: 14 residues. In DNA, the CDR3 is TGTGCCAGCAGTTTGGGGCAGGGGCCTGTCGAGCAGTACTTC. This sequence encodes CASSLGQGPVEQYF.

This clonotype was seen a few times. The genes are TRBV7-2 and TRBJ1-4, with 8 bases lining up with TRBD1. Germline CDR1 is SGHTA and CDR2 is FQGNSA. The CDR3 loop spans 16 amino acids. V gave up 1 base and J gave up 8 bases; unmatched junction bases: 9. This CDR3 is CASSLDGGQVREKLFF. The CDR3 DNA reads TGTGCCAGCAGCTTAGATGGGGGACAGGTCCGCGAAAAACTGTTTTTT.

The gene calls are TRBV20-1 and TRBJ1-1, with 10 bases lining up with TRBD1. The CDR3 consists of 16 residues. V shed 6 bases, J shed 7 bases, and the junction held 17 bases outside the gene matches. Per the germline V gene, CDR1 is DFQATT and CDR2 is SNEGSKA (reference sequence). CDR3 sequence (DNA): TGCAGTGCCCCAGGCCACGGGACAGGGGCCATCTTTGAAGCTTTCTTT. Encoded protein: CSAPGHGTGAIFEAFF.

The count of this clonotype is one. The chain is built from TRBV5-1 and TRBJ1-2; TRBD1 is a possible D gene (6 bases). The ends were cut back, 6 bases at V and 4 bases at J, with 16 bases in the middle. There are 14 residues in the CDR3. Germline V gene sequence: CDR1 SGHRS, CDR2 YFSETQ. As DNA, the CDR3 is TGCGCCAGCAACGAACCAGGGGAAGCCTATGGCTACACCTTC. Amino acid sequence: CASNEPGEAYGYTF.

Comments on this clonotype: Compared with germline, one end of the junction differs, possibly owing to a read error. This chain connects TRBV9 to TRBJ1-1, with D hard to call. CDR3 size: 14 residues. Germline CDR1 reads SGDLS; CDR2 reads YYNGEE. The CDR3 here is CANSATSVNTEAFF. CDR3 nucleotides: TGTGCCAACAGCGCGACGAGCGTGAACACTGAAGCTTTCTTT. The complete variable domain, with remaining parts taken from reference TRBV9 and TRBJ1-1, reads DSGVTQTPKHLITATGQRVTLRCSPRSGDLSVYWYQQSLDQGLQFLIQYYNGEERAKGNILERFSAQQFPDLHSELNLSSLELGDSALYFCANSATSVNTEAFFGQGTRLTVV.

CDR3 region: CASSSMGTGEETQYF. The CDR3 bases are TGTGCCAGCAGTTCCATGGGAACAGGGGAAGAGACCCAGTACTTC. V usage is TRBV6-5 and J usage is TRBJ2-5; 7 nucleotides line up with TRBD1. V shed 4 bases and J 3 bases; nucleotides not matched to a gene: 8. The CDR3 totals 15 residues. From germline, CDR1 is MNHEY and CDR2 SVGAGI.

This clonotype was seen only a few times. The V and J genes are TRBV10-3 and TRBJ1-5; D uncertain. Per germline, CDR1 ENHRY and CDR2 SYGVKD. V was trimmed by 4 bases and J by 8 bases, leaving 12 bases between them. The CDR3 consists of 13 residues. DNA for the CDR3: TGTGCCATCAGTGTTGAACCGATGGAGCCCCAGCATTTT. Protein sequence: CAISVEPMEPQHF.

As for this clonotype: One base away lies a much larger clone, so this may be a sequencing read error. The J gene is TRBJ1-6, the V gene TRBV20-1, with D possibly matching TRBD1 (5 bases). The CDR3 extends over 12 amino acids. Per the germline V gene, CDR1 is DFQATT and CDR2 is SNEGSKA (reference sequence). This chain's CDR3 is CSAKGPNSPPHF. The CDR3 DNA reads TGCAGTGCTAAGGGGCCTAATTCACCCCCCCACTTT.

Note on this clonotype: Given a much more abundant clone one base away, this may be a read error. This chain links TRBV20-1 with TRBJ2-3; maybe TRBD2 (6 bases). CDR3 length: 14 residues. Germline CDR1 DFQATT, CDR2 SNEGSKA (reference sequence). V lost 5 bases, J lost 7 bases, and 19 bases lay in between. The CDR3 region has the DNA TGCAGTGCTGGGGGACTTGTTCCCCCTTATACGCAGTATTTT. Its protein product is CSAGGLVPPYTQYF.

The rearrangement links TRBV9 to TRBJ1-2; no definite D call. This CDR3 is 14 amino acids long. Looked up from germline, CDR1 is SGDLS and CDR2 is YYNGEE. The V and J ends lost 4 bases and 4 bases respectively, with 14 bases between them. The CDR3 nucleotides are TGTGCCAGCAGCCTTCGGACGGAACCCTATGGCTACACCTTC. It translates to CASSLRTEPYGYTF.

V is TRBV7-2 and J is TRBJ2-7; D is perhaps TRBD1 or TRBD2 (5 bases each). CDR3 length equals 15 residues. Germline CDR1 SGHTA, CDR2 FQGNSA. Trimming left V 1 base short and J 7 bases short, with 17 bases between. CDR3 residues: CASSLVGTHWDEQYF. The CDR3 region has the DNA TGTGCCAGCAGCTTAGTCGGGACCCACTGGGATGAGCAGTACTTC.

The gene calls are TRBV5-1 and TRBJ2-7; D is ambiguous. Germline lookup yields CDR1 SGHRS and CDR2 YFSETQ. This CDR3 spans 13 amino acids. V was pared by 1 base and J by 6 bases, with 11 bases between. The CDR3: CASSLTPRLEQYF. Written as DNA, the CDR3 is TGCGCCAGCAGCTTGACCCCCCGGCTCGAGCAGTACTTC.

This clonotype was counted a few times. The chain is built from TRBV20-1 and TRBJ1-2; 8 nucleotides match TRBD1. In germline, CDR1 is DFQATT, CDR2 SNEGSKA (reference sequence). This CDR3 region has 14 residues. The V and J ends lost 6 bases and 8 bases, in that order; junction bases with no gene match: 14. The CDR3 nucleotides read TGCAGTGCGGCGATGGGACAGGCGGCGTTGGGCTACACCTTC. Amino acids: CSAAMGQAALGYTF.

This clonotype showed up just once. Since a much larger clone is just one base distant, this may be a read error. The genes are TRBV7-2 and TRBJ2-5; D call uncertain. Germline lookup yields CDR1 SGHTA and CDR2 FQGNSA. CDR3 length: 12 amino acids. CDR3 DNA sequence: TGTTCCAGCACCCCACGGGCAGAGACCCAGTACTTC. It encodes CSSTPRAETQYF. The full variable domain, completed using reference TRBV7-2 and TRBJ2-5, is GAGVSQSPSNKVTEKGKDVELRCDPISGHTALYWYRQSLGQGLEFLIYFQGNSAPDKSGLPSDRFSAERTGGSVSTLTIQRTQQEDSAVYLCSSTPRAETQYFGPGTRLLVL.

This clonotype came up a few times. The chain couples TRBV7-2 to TRBJ2-1; perhaps TRBD2 as D (5 bases). Trimming stripped 1 base from V and 9 bases from J, with 10 bases between. The CDR3 spans 13 residues. The germline V gene has CDR1 SGHTA and CDR2 FQGNSA. The CDR3: CASSLERVREQFF. The CDR3 region has the DNA TGTGCCAGCAGCTTAGAGAGGGTTCGTGAGCAGTTCTTC. The full variable domain, its missing parts supplied by reference TRBV7-2 and TRBJ2-1, is GAGVSQSPSNKVTEKGKDVELRCDPISGHTALYWYRQSLGQGLEFLIYFQGNSAPDKSGLPSDRFSAERTGGSVSTLTIQRTQQEDSAVYLCASSLERVREQFFGPGTRLTVL.

This clonotype was observed many times. The rearrangement joins TRBV7-6 to TRBJ2-3; unclear D gene. CDR1 and CDR2 from the germline V gene are SGHVS and FNYEAQ. This CDR3 contains 14 residues. The ends were cut back, 5 bases at V and 0 bases at J, with 9 bases in the middle. DNA of the CDR3: TGTGCCAGCAGCCCGACCTTAAGCACAGATACGCAGTATTTT. Amino acid sequence: CASSPTLSTDTQYF.